One and the same sample provided the 2 T cell receptor beta chains below, sequenced in a study of blood T cell repertoires in COVID-19. TCRdb's table, derived via immunoSEQ multiplex PCR, lists solely in-frame clones and lacks some. The sample yields under 350,000 clones, 65% to 90% seen once. The sequenced sample consisted of PBMCs or T cells enriched from blood (not recorded which). All receptors come from a woman in her 40s with acute COVID-19.

The chain combines TRBV2 with TRBJ1-4; 9 bases are shared with TRBD1. Looked up from germline, CDR1 is SNHLY and CDR2 is FYNNEI. V gave up 5 bases and J gave up 8 bases; unmatched junction bases: 18. The CDR3 runs 18 residues. The CDR3 sequence is CASSLIDRGEGVPEKLFF. Written as DNA, the CDR3 is TGTGCCAGCAGTCTCATAGACAGGGGGGAAGGGGTTCCGGAAAAACTGTTTTTT.

This clone was counted once. This sample includes further DNA sequences coding for the same CDR3. The chain recombines TRBV27 with TRBJ2-1; no reliable D call. The CDR3 totals 11 residues. The germline V and J ends were trimmed by 6 bases and 5 bases, with 5 bases remaining between them. The germline V gene encodes CDR1 MNHEY and CDR2 SMNVEV (reference sequence). This CDR3 is CASSFNNEQFF. In DNA, the CDR3 is TGTGCCAGCAGCTTTAACAATGAGCAGTTCTTC.